These 32 T cell receptor beta chains originate from one sample sequenced in a study of blood T cells in healthy people across ages. Primers used in a second PCR of roughly 6 to 11 cycles were a sample-barcoded 5' primer and a J-beta primer mix. TCRdb re-analysed the 5' RACE reads in MiXCR, keeping a single row per CDR3 protein. The sample yields 1.5 million to 2 million distinct CDR3 sequences, approximately 30% seen once. What was sequenced was blood. The receptors here all came from a woman in her thirties in good health.

This chain's CDR3 is CASSPQADQGRAFF. In DNA form, the CDR3 reads TGTGCCAGCAGCCCCCAAGCCGACCAGGGTCGAGCTTTCTTT. V is TRBV9 and J is TRBJ1-1; a possible D gene is TRBD1 (5 bases). Looked up from germline, CDR1 is SGDLS and CDR2 is YYNGEE. The CDR3 consists of 14 residues. Trimming removed 4 bases from V and 10 bases from J, with 20 bases in between.

As for this clonotype: A read error may explain this, as a much larger clone is one base away. The rearrangement uses TRBV20-1 and TRBJ2-5; 15 nucleotides align to TRBD2. Germline-derived CDR1 and CDR2 are DFQATT and SNEGSKA (reference sequence). Unmatched junction bases numbered 10, after V lost 6 bases and J lost 11 bases. The CDR3 contains 14 residues. Written as DNA, the CDR3 is TGCAGTGCCGGGACTAGCGGGGGGCCCAATGAGCAGTACTTC. It is translated as CSAGTSGGPNEQYF.

The chain has TRBV7-6 and TRBJ2-1, with 12 bases matching TRBD2. The junction had 5 bases not matched to a gene; V was cut back by 4 bases and J by 7 bases. The germline gives CDR1 SGHVS, CDR2 FNYEAQ. This CDR3 contains 15 residues. For the CDR3, the DNA is TGTGCCAGCAGCTCCAACGGACTAGCGGGAAATGAGCAGTTCTTC. Residues: CASSSNGLAGNEQFF.

The CDR3: CASSHPRGVTTNTEAFF. For the CDR3, the DNA is TGTGCCAGCAGCCATCCCCGGGGGGTTACTACGAACACTGAAGCTTTCTTT. The V and J genes are TRBV3-1 and TRBJ1-1; D is perhaps TRBD1 (5 bases). Germline CDR1 reads LGHDT; CDR2 reads YNNKEL (reference sequence). The CDR3 sequence is 17 residues long. The germline V and J ends were trimmed by 3 bases and 1 base, with 18 bases remaining between them.

Notes on this clonotype: At one end the junction does not follow the germline gene, possibly because of a read error. The rearrangement links TRBV5-5 to TRBJ2-3; 8 bases align to TRBD1. Looked up from germline, CDR1 is SGHKS and CDR2 is YYEKEE (reference sequence). The CDR3 extends over 15 amino acids. CDR3 sequence: CAISQRTGNTDTQYF. CDR3 nucleotide sequence: TGTGCCATCAGCCAAAGGACAGGGAACACAGATACGCAGTATTTT.

This clonotype has a single count. It may be a read error: a sequence one base away is much more abundant. The V call is TRBV12-3 or TRBV12-4, the J call TRBJ2-5, with D perhaps TRBD2 (6 bases). The J call may be in error: the DNA end matches TRBJ2-7 better. This CDR3 comprises 13 residues. CDR3 DNA sequence: TGTGCCAGCAGCGGGACTCAGGGCCACGAGCAGTACTTC. Its translation: CASSGTQGHEQYF.

In the case of this clonotype: Given a much more abundant clone one base away, this may be a read error. The chain recombines TRBV5-1 with TRBJ2-5, with D hard to call. The CDR3 has 14 amino acids. Germline CDR1 and CDR2: SGHRS and YFSETQ. CDR3 protein: CTSSPRAPQETQYF. For the CDR3, the DNA is TGCACCAGCAGCCCCCGGGCCCCTCAAGAGACCCAGTACTTC. The full variable domain, completed using reference TRBV5-1 and TRBJ2-5, is KAGVTQTPRYLIKTRGQQVTLSCSPISGHRSVSWYQQTPGQGLQFLFEYFSETQRNKGNFPGRFSGRQFSNSRSEMNVSTLELGDSALYLCTSSPRAPQETQYFGPGTRLLVL.

This clonotype was detected ten times or more. The chain employs TRBV29-1 and TRBJ2-5; 8 nucleotides match TRBD2. CDR1 SQVTM and CDR2 ANQGSEA come from the germline V gene. V lost 1 base to trimming and J lost 5 bases; unmatched junction nucleotides: 9. CDR3 length equals 15 residues. CDR3 in amino acids: CSVEGERGRRETQYF. In DNA, the CDR3 is TGCAGCGTTGAAGGGGAGCGGGGGCGGCGGGAGACCCAGTACTTC.

This chain links TRBV12-3 or TRBV12-4 with TRBJ1-5; D gene unclear. V dropped 3 bases and J dropped 0 bases, with 12 bases sitting between them. The CDR3 is 16 residues long. CDR3 nucleotides: TGTGCCAGCAGTTTCGGAAATACGGATAGCAATCAGCCCCAGCATTTT. Translated, it gives CASSFGNTDSNQPQHF.

The J gene is TRBJ1-1, the V gene TRBV19; no reliable D call. Germline V gives CDR1 LNHDA, CDR2 SQIVND (reference sequence). The V end lost 3 bases, the J end lost 2 bases, and 7 bases lay between the germline ends. There are 13 residues in the CDR3. CDR3 DNA: TGTGCCAGTAGTATTGGTATAAACACTGAAGCTTTCTTT. Amino acids: CASSIGINTEAFF.

This clonotype has at least ten counts. This chain links TRBV29-1 with TRBJ2-1; no definite D call. The CDR3 loop spans 10 amino acids. Trimming cost V 5 bases and J 8 bases, with 7 bases left between them. Per germline, CDR1 SQVTM and CDR2 ANQGSEA. CDR3 sequence (DNA): TGCAGCGTTCTTACGGATGAGCAGTTCTTC. This codes for CSVLTDEQFF.

This clonotype occurred many times. CDR3 protein: CSAREGFRETQYF. The CDR3 DNA sequence: TGCAGTGCTAGAGAGGGGTTTCGGGAGACCCAGTACTTC. The chain employs TRBV20-1 and TRBJ2-5; D gene uncertain. In germline, CDR1 is DFQATT, CDR2 SNEGSKA (reference sequence). Trimming left V 0 bases short and J 5 bases short, with 10 bases between. The CDR3 is 13 residues long.

The chain carries TRBV29-1 and TRBJ2-2, with D possibly matching TRBD2 (5 bases). Trimming shortened V by 5 bases and J by 7 bases, and 8 bases separated the two germline ends. This CDR3 is built from 11 residues. Looked up from germline, CDR1 is SQVTM and CDR2 is ANQGSEA. The CDR3 nucleotides are TGCAGCGTTACGGGGTTCGGGGAGCTGTTTTTT. This sequence encodes CSVTGFGELFF.

As regards this clonotype: A much larger clone lies a single base off, so this may be a read error. The genes are TRBV4-1 and TRBJ2-5; tentatively, D is TRBD1 (6 bases). Per germline, CDR1 MGHRA and CDR2 YSYEKL. V gave up 1 base and J gave up 7 bases, with 16 bases separating them. There are 15 residues in the CDR3. The CDR3 bases are TGCGCCAGCAGCCAAGTTTTTGGGACAAAAGGGACCCAGTACTTC. This translates into CASSQVFGTKGTQYF.

J is TRBJ2-5 and V is TRBV6-2 or TRBV6-3, with a weak D call TRBD1 (6 bases). Trimming shortened V by 0 bases and J by 2 bases, and 22 bases separated the two germline ends. From germline, CDR1 is MNHEY and CDR2 SVGEGT. CDR3 size: 19 residues. CDR3 nucleotides: TGTGCCAGCAGTTACTCGACATATAGAACCTCGAGGGGGCAAGAGACCCAGTACTTC. It encodes CASSYSTYRTSRGQETQYF.

This CDR3 is CASSKFRGPWPLHF. As DNA, the CDR3 is TGTGCCAGCAGCAAATTCAGGGGCCCTTGGCCCCTCCACTTT. The chain uses TRBV21-1 and TRBJ1-6. TRBV21-1 is listed as a pseudogene. The CDR3 contains 14 residues.

As for this clonotype: The junction differs from germline at one of its ends, possibly a read error. The chain combines TRBV20-1 with TRBJ2-1; 15 bases agree with TRBD2. The CDR3 sequence is 15 residues long. Germline V CDR1 and CDR2: DFQATT, SNEGSKA (reference sequence). The CDR3 loop reads CSVWTSGGGYNERFF. In DNA, the CDR3 is TGCAGTGTTTGGACTAGCGGGGGGGGGTACAATGAGCGGTTCTTC.

V usage is TRBV5-4 and J usage is TRBJ2-5, with 9 bases lining up with TRBD2. V trimming: 5 bases; J trimming: 2 bases; junction bases outside the gene matches: 7. The CDR3 sequence is 15 residues long. The germline V gene has CDR1 SGHNT and CDR2 YYREEE (reference sequence). The CDR3 loop is CASSGQAGGQETQYF. As DNA, the CDR3 is TGTGCCAGCAGTGGCCAAGCGGGGGGACAAGAGACCCAGTACTTC.

This clonotype occurred a few times. V usage is TRBV29-1 and J usage is TRBJ2-1; 9 bases match TRBD2. V lost 4 bases and J lost 7; bases outside the gene matches: 5. The CDR3 loop spans 13 amino acids. Germline values: CDR1 SQVTM, CDR2 ANQGSEA. In DNA, the CDR3 is TGCAGCGTTGTCCGAACTAGCGGGAATGAGCAGTTCTTC. This codes for CSVVRTSGNEQFF.

This clonotype has just a few counts. The chain carries TRBV19 and TRBJ2-1; D call uncertain. The V gene's germline CDR1 is LNHDA and CDR2 SQIVND (reference sequence). V was trimmed by 7 bases and J by 4 bases, leaving 14 bases between them. The CDR3 covers 14 residues. The CDR3 DNA sequence: TGTGCCAGTAAACCTGGGCTGTATTACAATGAGCAGTTCTTC. This gives the protein CASKPGLYYNEQFF.

The V and J genes are TRBV7-7 and TRBJ2-2, with 9 bases aligning to TRBD2. This CDR3 is built from 15 residues. V lost 5 bases, J lost 4 bases, and 5 bases stayed unmatched. CDR1 is SSHAT, CDR2 FNYEAQ, per germline (reference sequence). The CDR3 spells CASSPGLATTGELFF. The CDR3 DNA is TGTGCCAGCAGCCCCGGACTAGCGACCACCGGGGAGCTGTTTTTT.

For the CDR3, the DNA is TGTGCCAGCAGTTATGCACGGGGTTCCGCGAACACCGGGGAGCTGTTTTTT. Translation: CASSYARGSANTGELFF. This chain connects TRBV6-5 to TRBJ2-2; a weak D match, TRBD2 (5 bases). The CDR3 loop spans 17 amino acids. V lost 3 bases and J lost 0, with 14 bases in between. Germline CDR1 MNHEY, CDR2 SVGAGI.

This clonotype has just a few counts. The gene calls are TRBV7-2 and TRBJ2-1; D not certain. CDR1 is SGHTA and CDR2 is FQGNSA in the germline V gene. The CDR3 runs to 14 residues. The germline V and J ends were trimmed by 1 base and 10 bases, with 14 bases remaining between them. In DNA form, the CDR3 reads TGTGCCAGCAGCTTAGATGCCCAACCGAGGGAGCAGTTCTTC. Translation gives CASSLDAQPREQFF.

V and J are TRBV18 and TRBJ1-2; 8 positions agree with TRBD1. The CDR3 is 14 amino acids. Germline CDR1 KGHSH, CDR2 LQKENI. Unmatched junction bases numbered 5, after V lost 0 bases and J lost 8 bases. This CDR3 is CASSPPDREGGYTF. The CDR3 DNA reads as TGTGCCAGCTCACCACCGGACAGGGAAGGCGGCTACACCTTC.

The table lists this clonotype with a few counts. Sequence at one end of the junction differs from germline and may be a read error. This chain uses TRBV5-5 with TRBJ2-7; D gene ambiguous. This CDR3 is built from 12 residues. Germline CDR1 and CDR2: SGHKS and YYEKEE (reference sequence). CDR3 coding DNA: TGTGCCAGCACCAAGAATCGCTACAAGCAGTACTTC. Translation: CASTKNRYKQYF. The variable domain in full, with the rest retrieved from reference TRBV5-5 and TRBJ2-7, is DAGVTQSPTHLIKTRGQQVTLRCSPISGHKSVSWYQQVLGQGPQFIFQYYEKEERGRGNFPDRFSARQFPNYSSELNVNALLLGDSALYLCASTKNRYKQYFGPGTRLTVT.

In this sample, this clonotype turned up many times. This chain joins TRBV10-3 and TRBJ2-7; no clear D gene. V was shortened by 6 bases and J by 3 bases, with 12 bases between the two germline ends. The CDR3 has 13 residues. Germline CDR1 is ENHRY and CDR2 is SYGVKD. CDR3 coding DNA: TGTGCCATCAGCCCCACACCGGACTACGAGCAGTACTTC. Encoded protein: CAISPTPDYEQYF.

V gene TRBV11-2 combines with J gene TRBJ2-1; 14 positions agree with TRBD2. This CDR3 is built from 17 residues. The germline gives CDR1 SGHAT, CDR2 FQNNGV. With 5 bases clipped from V and 2 bases from J, the junction kept 5 bases outside the gene matches. CDR3 nucleotide sequence: TGTGCCAGCAGCCGCGGGACTAGCGGGGGAGCCTACAATGAGCAGTTCTTC. The encoded protein is CASSRGTSGGAYNEQFF.

With regard to this clonotype: A much larger clone is a single base away; this may be a read error. The V call is TRBV28, the J call TRBJ2-7; perhaps TRBD2 as D (7 bases). Germline-derived CDR1 and CDR2 are MDHEN and SYDVKM. Trimming took off 10 bases at V and 5 bases at J, with 21 bases between the two ends. The CDR3 covers 14 residues. The CDR3 is CANKPSGGGNEQYF. DNA of the CDR3: TGTGCCAACAAACCAAGTGGGGGGGGCAACGAGCAGTACTTC.

For this clonotype: Since a much larger clone is just one base distant, this may be a read error. The chain recombines TRBV28 with TRBJ2-1, with no clear D. The CDR3 runs 12 residues. CDR1 MDHEN and CDR2 SYDVKM come from the germline V gene. V gave up 3 bases and J gave up 10 bases, with 10 bases separating them. In DNA form, the CDR3 reads TGTGCCAGCAGTTTGGCAGCAGCCGAGCAGTTCTTC. This sequence encodes CASSLAAAEQFF.

J is TRBJ1-5 and V is TRBV5-5; no clear D gene. V was cut by 1 base and J by 3 bases, with 11 bases left in between. The CDR3 sequence is 15 residues long. Germline V gives CDR1 SGHKS, CDR2 YYEKEE (reference sequence). For the CDR3, the DNA is TGTGCCAGCAGCTTGTTTGGGCAGAACAATCAGCCCCAGCATTTT. Its translation: CASSLFGQNNQPQHF.

This clonotype showed up just a few times. The rearrangement uses TRBV9 and TRBJ2-7; D gene uncertain. The CDR3 has 14 amino acids. The germline V gene has CDR1 SGDLS and CDR2 YYNGEE. V lost 0 bases and J lost 0, with 7 bases in between. The CDR3 coding sequence is TGTGCCAGCAGCGTAGTAGGGAACTCCTACGAGCAGTACTTC. Protein sequence: CASSVVGNSYEQYF.

This clonotype was seen more than once but under ten times. The CDR3 loop reads CASSQWTSGREGYNEQFF. For the CDR3, the DNA is TGCGCCAGCAGCCAATGGACTAGCGGGAGGGAAGGCTACAATGAGCAGTTCTTC. This rearrangement joins TRBV4-3 to TRBJ2-1; TRBD2 agrees at 15 bases. CDR3 length: 18 amino acids. Losses at the gene ends were 2 bases for V and 3 bases for J; bases not matched to a gene: 5. Germline V gene lookup returns CDR1 LGHNA and CDR2 YSLEER.